One sample yielded the 16 T cell receptor beta chains listed below, sequenced in a study of OX40 agonist ivuxolimab in advanced cancers. Assay: immunoSEQ multiplex PCR; the TCRdb copy retains only in-frame clones and omits some. The sample comprises 73,000 or so clones, 82% of which are singletons, and about 0.42% rests with the top ten. The starting material was CD4+ or CD8+ T cells sorted from blood, obtained in a trial of the OX40 agonist ivuxolimab. These TCRs come from an adult with an advanced solid tumor such as melanoma, head and neck, liver or kidney cancer.

This clone was picked up a small number of times. CDR3 residues: CASSGFDRGQFGGELFF. The CDR3 DNA sequence: TGTGCCAGCAGTGGTTTCGACAGGGGGCAATTCGGCGGGGAGCTGTTTTTT. The chain recombines TRBV28 with TRBJ2-2; TRBD1 matches at 10 bases. V gave up 5 bases and J gave up 7 bases; unmatched junction bases: 13. This CDR3 comprises 17 residues. Germline V gene data show CDR1 as MDHEN and CDR2 as SYDVKM. Combining the CDR3 with reference TRBV28 and TRBJ2-2 gives the whole variable domain DVKVTQSSRYLVKRTGEKVFLECVQDMDHENMFWYRQDPGLGLRLIYFSYDVKMKEKGDIPEGYSVSREKKERFSLILESASTNQTSMYLCASSGFDRGQFGGELFFGEGSRLTVL.

This clone has a handful of counts. The chain is built from TRBV13 and TRBJ1-1, with TRBD1 as a possible D gene (5 bases). The CDR3 has 13 residues. Per the germline V gene, CDR1 is PRHDT and CDR2 is FYEKMQ (reference sequence). V was trimmed by 5 bases and J by 4 bases, leaving 11 bases between them. The CDR3 DNA reads TGTGCCAGCAGCAATGACAGCAGCACTGAAGCTTTCTTT. Translating it yields CASSNDSSTEAFF.

This clone was recorded once. The CDR3 DNA reads as TGTGCCAGCAGTGAAGCATCTGGACAGAGCCGTTACAATGAGCAGTTCTTC. Translated, it gives CASSEASGQSRYNEQFF. The chain has TRBV2 and TRBJ2-1, with a tentative D call TRBD1 (6 bases). Germline V gene data show CDR1 as SNHLY and CDR2 as FYNNEI. The CDR3 contains 17 residues. Trimming took 0 bases from V and 4 from J, leaving 16 bases between them.

The rearrangement links TRBV15 to TRBJ1-3, with D unresolved. The germline V and J ends were trimmed by 0 bases and 2 bases, with 11 bases remaining between them. The CDR3 extends over 16 amino acids. CDR1 LNHNV and CDR2 YYDKDF come from the germline V gene (reference sequence). CDR3 protein: CATSRDGRGAGNTIYF. The CDR3 nucleotides are TGTGCCACCAGCAGAGATGGGCGGGGAGCTGGAAACACCATATATTTT.

The genes are TRBV5-6 and TRBJ1-6; D possibly corresponds to TRBD1 (5 bases). Germline lookup yields CDR1 SGHDT and CDR2 YYEEEE. V was trimmed by 6 bases and J by 8 bases, leaving 18 bases between them. This CDR3 contains 15 residues. The CDR3: CASNLLGGDYSPLHF. CDR3 sequence (DNA): TGTGCCAGCAACTTACTCGGGGGTGATTATTCACCCCTCCACTTT. Supplemented by reference TRBV5-6 and TRBJ1-6, the full variable domain reads DAGVTQSPTHLIKTRGQQVTLRCSPKSGHDTVSWYQQALGQGPQFIFQYYEEEERQRGNFPDRFSGHQFPNYSSELNVNALLLGDSALYLCASNLLGGDYSPLHFGNGTRLTVT.

In DNA form, the CDR3 reads TGTGCCAGCAGTCCCCATCGGGCAGGCTCCACTGAAGCTTTCTTT. Translated: CASSPHRAGSTEAFF. This chain uses TRBV28 with TRBJ1-1; D unresolved. V was shortened by 5 bases and J by 4 bases, with 17 bases between the two germline ends. The CDR3 contains 15 residues. Germline V gene lookup returns CDR1 MDHEN and CDR2 SYDVKM.

The chain employs TRBV14 and TRBJ1-1; 9 bases line up with TRBD1. Germline CDR1 reads SGHDN; CDR2 reads FVKESK. The CDR3 length is 16 residues. After removal of 2 bases from V and 4 bases from J, the junction contained 8 bases not matched to a gene. CDR3 in DNA: TGTGCCAGCAGCCAAAACAGGGGGCGAGGAGGCACTGAAGCTTTCTTT. Residues: CASSQNRGRGGTEAFF.

V is TRBV18 and J is TRBJ2-3; D perhaps matches TRBD1 (6 bases). This CDR3 has 15 amino acids. The germline V gene has CDR1 KGHSH and CDR2 LQKENI. V was clipped by 2 bases and J by 3 bases, with 12 bases between them. The CDR3 is CASSPGTLPTDTQYF. The CDR3 DNA sequence: TGTGCCAGCTCACCAGGGACATTACCTACAGATACGCAGTATTTT. Together with reference TRBV18 and TRBJ2-3, the CDR3 gives the full variable domain: NAGVMQNPRHLVRRRGQEARLRCSPMKGHSHVYWYRQLPEEGLKFMVYLQKENIIDESGMPKERFSAEFPKEGPSILRIQQVVRGDSAAYFCASSPGTLPTDTQYFGPGTRLTVL.

The rearrangement uses TRBV5-5 and TRBJ1-2, with 7 positions matching TRBD1. Germline CDR1 and CDR2: SGHKS and YYEKEE (reference sequence). There are 17 residues in the CDR3. V shed 0 bases, J shed 3 bases, and the junction held 11 bases outside the gene matches. The CDR3: CASSLEPRDSGYYGYTF. The CDR3 coding sequence is TGTGCCAGCAGCTTGGAGCCTCGGGACAGCGGATACTATGGCTACACCTTC. The full variable domain, its missing parts supplied by reference TRBV5-5 and TRBJ1-2, is DAGVTQSPTHLIKTRGQQVTLRCSPISGHKSVSWYQQVLGQGPQFIFQYYEKEERGRGNFPDRFSARQFPNYSSELNVNALLLGDSALYLCASSLEPRDSGYYGYTFGSGTRLTVV.

The rearrangement joins TRBV2 to TRBJ2-1; TRBD2 matches at 12 bases. The germline gives CDR1 SNHLY, CDR2 FYNNEI. V shed 9 bases, J shed 12 bases, and the junction held 15 bases outside the gene matches. The CDR3 is made up of 15 amino acids. CDR3 sequence (DNA): TGTGCCAGTAGGAAATCCCTAGCGGGAGGGCCCCCGCAGTTCTTC. Its translation is CASRKSLAGGPPQFF.

This clone was seen a handful of times. The J gene is TRBJ2-7, the V gene TRBV18, with TRBD2 matching over 9 bases. The CDR3 runs to 14 residues. Losses at the gene ends were 4 bases for V and 4 bases for J; bases not matched to a gene: 5. Germline lookup yields CDR1 KGHSH and CDR2 LQKENI. The CDR3 sequence: CASSRQRGAYEQYV. The CDR3 coding sequence is TGTGCCAGCTCACGACAGCGGGGGGCTTACGAGCAGTACGTC.

V and J are TRBV2 and TRBJ1-6; weak D call: TRBD1 (6 bases). Germline assignment: CDR1 SNHLY and CDR2 FYNNEI. The CDR3 covers 17 residues. Trimming pared 5 bases from V and 9 bases from J, leaving 23 bases between. CDR3 DNA: TGTGCCAGCAGTCTCTCCTTTTCTGCAGGGGTCATTTCACCCCTCCACTTT. As protein: CASSLSFSAGVISPLHF.

The rearrangement joins TRBV5-1 to TRBJ1-2; no clear D gene. Germline lookup yields CDR1 SGHRS and CDR2 YFSETQ. CDR3 length: 14 residues. Trimming took off 0 bases at V and 0 bases at J, with 6 bases between the two ends. CDR3 bases: TGCGCCAGCAGCTTGGAGAGGACTAACTATGGCTACACCTTC. Encoded protein: CASSLERTNYGYTF. Using reference TRBV5-1 and TRBJ1-2 for the parts outside the CDR3, the full variable domain is KAGVTQTPRYLIKTRGQQVTLSCSPISGHRSVSWYQQTPGQGLQFLFEYFSETQRNKGNFPGRFSGRQFSNSRSEMNVSTLELGDSALYLCASSLERTNYGYTFGSGTRLTVV.

This chain connects TRBV9 to TRBJ1-2; 7 nucleotides agree with TRBD1. Unmatched junction bases numbered 7, after V lost 0 bases and J lost 8 bases. This CDR3 comprises 14 residues. Germline CDR1 and CDR2: SGDLS and YYNGEE. DNA for the CDR3: TGTGCCAGCAGCGTAGGACTTCTAGGGGGCGGCTACACCTTC. It specifies CASSVGLLGGGYTF.

The V gene is TRBV5-1, the J gene TRBJ2-3, with D perhaps being TRBD1 or TRBD2 (6 bases each). This CDR3 is 15 amino acids long. Trimming removed 7 bases from V and 3 bases from J, with 18 bases in between. Germline V gene data show CDR1 as SGHRS and CDR2 as YFSETQ. CDR3 bases: TGCGCCAGCCGCACGGGGGCGCGAGGGACAGATACGCAGTATTTT. This translates into CASRTGARGTDTQYF.

The rearrangement links TRBV7-8 to TRBJ1-2, with D unresolved. This CDR3 is 13 amino acids long. Germline CDR1 reads SGHVS; CDR2 reads FQNEAQ. V was trimmed by 1 base and J by 4 bases, leaving 7 bases between them. The CDR3 region has the DNA TGTGCCAGCAGCTTAGGTCGGGGCTATGGCTACACCTTC. As protein: CASSLGRGYGYTF.